This T cell receptor (beta chain) is drawn from a study of blood T cell repertoires in COVID-19. Study overall: Italy, Spain and the United States were the sources of the convalescent and acute COVID-19 samples. In each case, the material was cDNA or gDNA derived from T cells, B-cell-depleted T cells, or PBMCs.

This CDR3 is built from 15 residues. From germline, CDR1 is MNHEY and CDR2 SVGAGI. V lost 5 bases and J lost 7, with 21 bases in between. Methods used by the authors: Counts of nucleated cells, estimated from reference gene primer amplification, were obtained. TCRdb's copy holds only in-frame clones and misses some; the assay was immunoSEQ multiplex PCR. V and J calls plus clone size are reproduced from that table; the DNA served to infer D and trimming. This table has fewer than 35,000 clones, roughly nine tenths appearing once. The specimen was peripheral blood. V usage is TRBV6-5 and J usage is TRBJ2-7; tentative D call: TRBD1 (6 bases). The sequence was collected from a middle-aged man with active or convalescent COVID-19. The CDR3 sequence is CASSTGHRRVGEQYF. CDR3 coding DNA: TGTGCCAGCAGTACGGGACACCGGCGGGTGGGGGAGCAGTACTTC.